This T cell receptor (beta chain) was retrieved from a study of cytomegalovirus exposure and HLA in healthy donors. Study context: Early released data comprised 75 million to 100 million unique TCRs from HLA-typed donors. Findings of the study overall: Evidence from a later analysis indicated that most CMV-associated TCR beta chains looked HLA-restricted. CMV antigen specificity of three CMV-associated chains was confirmed in vitro.

Per germline, CDR1 SGHDN and CDR2 FVKESK. Deletions cut 1 base from V and 16 bases from J, with 17 bases between. CDR3 size: 13 residues. Comments on this clone: Its target is unknown.

The PCR used 60 Vbeta and 13 Jbeta primers. Assay: immunoSEQ multiplex PCR; the TCRdb copy retains only in-frame clones and omits some. The sample lists about 67,000 clones; 65% to 70% were seen once. The sequence was collected from a woman aged 30 to 39 in good health and CMV-seronegative. Source material: PBMCs. V usage is TRBV14 and J usage is TRBJ2-1; perhaps TRBD2 as D (6 bases). The CDR3 protein is CASSQVVGTPGFF. CDR3 DNA sequence: TGTGCCAGCAGCCAAGTAGTGGGGACTCCTGGCTTCTTC.